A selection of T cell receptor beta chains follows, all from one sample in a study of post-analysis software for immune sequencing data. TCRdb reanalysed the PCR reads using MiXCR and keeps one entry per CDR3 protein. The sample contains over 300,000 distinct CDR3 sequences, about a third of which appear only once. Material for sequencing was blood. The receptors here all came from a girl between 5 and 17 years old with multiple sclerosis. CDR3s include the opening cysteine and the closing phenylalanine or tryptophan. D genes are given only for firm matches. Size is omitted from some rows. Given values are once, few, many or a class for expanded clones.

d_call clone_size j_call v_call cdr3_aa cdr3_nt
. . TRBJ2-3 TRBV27 CASSGALPEDTQYF TGTGCCAGCAGTGGTGCACTACCTGAGGATACGCAGTATTTT
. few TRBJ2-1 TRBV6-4 CASSDSEGRSYNEQFF TGTGCCAGCAGTGACTCTGAGGGGAGGTCCTACAATGAGCAGTTCTTC
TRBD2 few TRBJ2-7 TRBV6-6 CASTQLANTYEQYF TGTGCCAGCACCCAACTAGCGAATACCTACGAGCAGTACTTC
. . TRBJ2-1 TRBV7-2 CASSLPGLLYNEQFF TGTGCCAGCAGCTTACCGGGACTTTTGTACAATGAGCAGTTCTTC
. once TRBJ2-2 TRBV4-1 CASSRDTRAGELFF TGCGCTAGCAGCCGGGACACACGTGCCGGGGAGCTGTTTTTT
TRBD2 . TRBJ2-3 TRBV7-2 CASSWLAGGSDTQYF TGTGCCAGCAGCTGGCTAGCGGGGGGATCGGATACGCAGTATTTT
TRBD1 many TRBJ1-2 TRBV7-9 CASSPGTAYIYGYTF TGTGCCAGCAGCCCCGGGACAGCCTATATCTATGGCTACACCTTC
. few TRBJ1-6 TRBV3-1 CASSQTYYNSPLHF TGTGCCAGCAGCCAGACATATTATAATTCACCCCTCCACTTT
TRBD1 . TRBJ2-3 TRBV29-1 CSVEDLQGAHTDTQYF TGCAGCGTTGAAGATCTACAGGGGGCGCACACAGATACGCAGTATTTT
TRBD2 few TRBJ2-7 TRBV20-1 CSAQELAGDYYEQYF TGCAGTGCGCAGGAGCTAGCGGGGGACTACTACGAGCAGTACTTC
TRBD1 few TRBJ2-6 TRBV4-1 CASSRGTGPTSGANVLTF TGCGCCAGCAGCCGTGGGACAGGGCCTACCTCTGGGGCCAACGTCCTGACTTTC
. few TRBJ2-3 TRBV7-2 CASSLAGVSDTQYF TGTGCCAGCAGCTTAGCGGGCGTCTCAGATACGCAGTATTTT